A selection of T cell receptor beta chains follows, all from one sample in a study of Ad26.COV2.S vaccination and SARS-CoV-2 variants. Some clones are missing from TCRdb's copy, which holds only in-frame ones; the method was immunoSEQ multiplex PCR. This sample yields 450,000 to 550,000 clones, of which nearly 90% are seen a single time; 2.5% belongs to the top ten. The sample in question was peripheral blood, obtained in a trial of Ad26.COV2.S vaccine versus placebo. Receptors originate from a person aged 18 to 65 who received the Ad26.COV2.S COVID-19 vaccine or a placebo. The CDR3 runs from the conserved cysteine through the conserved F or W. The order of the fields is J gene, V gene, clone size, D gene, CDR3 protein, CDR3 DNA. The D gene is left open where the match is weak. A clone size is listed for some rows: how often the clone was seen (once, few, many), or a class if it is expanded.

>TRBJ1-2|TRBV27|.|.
CARSRMASRNRYGYTF
TGTGCCAGGTCCCGGATGGCCTCCCGGAACCGATATGGCTACACCTTC
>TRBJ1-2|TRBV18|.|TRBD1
CASSPGTVSVSYGYTF
TGTGCCAGCTCACCAGGGACAGTCAGTGTCAGCTATGGCTACACCTTC
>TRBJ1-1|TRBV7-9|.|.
CASSLGSHTEAFF
TGTGCCAGCAGCTTAGGATCCCACACTGAAGCTTTCTTT
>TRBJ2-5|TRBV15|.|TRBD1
CATSAGTEPQETQYF
TGTGCCACCAGCGCCGGGACAGAACCTCAAGAGACCCAGTACTTC
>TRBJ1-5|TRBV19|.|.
CASSSAAGLNQPQHF
TGTGCCAGTAGCTCCGCGGCAGGGCTCAATCAGCCCCAGCATTTT
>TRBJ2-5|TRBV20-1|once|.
CSASNQLETQYF
TGCAGTGCTAGTAACCAGCTGGAGACCCAGTACTTC
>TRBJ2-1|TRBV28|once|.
CASWGFEDSVYNEQFF
TGTGCCAGTTGGGGATTCGAGGACAGTGTCTACAATGAGCAGTTCTTC
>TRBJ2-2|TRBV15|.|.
CATLLGGELFF
TGTGCCACATTGCTCGGCGGGGAGCTGTTTTTT
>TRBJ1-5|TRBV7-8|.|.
CASSLGSPRAQHF
TGTGCCAGCAGCTTAGGTTCCCCCAGGGCCCAGCATTTT
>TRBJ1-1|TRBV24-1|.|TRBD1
CATSDSDRGEAFF
TGTGCCACCAGTGATTCCGACAGGGGTGAAGCTTTCTTT
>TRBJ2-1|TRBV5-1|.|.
CASGPGVYGSYNEQFF
TGCGCCAGCGGACCCGGGGTTTATGGCTCCTACAATGAGCAGTTCTTC
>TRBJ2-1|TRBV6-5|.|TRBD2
CASTRLAEYNEQFF
TGTGCCAGCACTCGTCTAGCGGAGTACAATGAGCAGTTCTTC
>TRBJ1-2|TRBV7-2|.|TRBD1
CASSYDRGWGYTF
TGTGCCAGCAGCTACGACAGGGGTTGGGGCTACACCTTC
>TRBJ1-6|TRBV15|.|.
CATSRGGASPLHF
TGTGCCACCAGCAGAGGTGGCGCTTCACCCCTCCACTTT
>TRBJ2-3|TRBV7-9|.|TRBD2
CASSWGLPGGDTQYF
TGTGCCAGCAGCTGGGGACTACCCGGAGGGGATACGCAGTATTTT
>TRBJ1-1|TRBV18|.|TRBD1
CASSQTGTGVLTEAFF
TGTGCCAGCTCACAAACCGGGACAGGGGTTCTCACTGAAGCTTTCTTT
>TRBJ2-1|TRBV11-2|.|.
CASSHNEQFF
TGTGCCAGCAGCCACAATGAGCAGTTCTTC
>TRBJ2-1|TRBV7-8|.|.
CASLRRAGVYNEQFF
TGTGCCAGCCTACGACGCGCAGGAGTCTACAATGAGCAGTTCTTC
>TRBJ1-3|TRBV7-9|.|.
CASRGGLSGNTIYF
TGTGCCAGCAGAGGAGGCCTCTCTGGAAACACCATATATTTT
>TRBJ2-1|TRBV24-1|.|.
CATSDVDKGVMNEQFF
TGTGCCACCAGTGATGTGGACAAGGGGGTAATGAATGAGCAGTTCTTC
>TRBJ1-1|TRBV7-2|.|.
CASSRRYEAFF
TGTGCCAGCAGCCGACGGTATGAAGCTTTCTTT
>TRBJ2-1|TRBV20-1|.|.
CSAPGRPEQFF
TGCAGTGCCCCTGGGAGGCCTGAGCAGTTCTTC